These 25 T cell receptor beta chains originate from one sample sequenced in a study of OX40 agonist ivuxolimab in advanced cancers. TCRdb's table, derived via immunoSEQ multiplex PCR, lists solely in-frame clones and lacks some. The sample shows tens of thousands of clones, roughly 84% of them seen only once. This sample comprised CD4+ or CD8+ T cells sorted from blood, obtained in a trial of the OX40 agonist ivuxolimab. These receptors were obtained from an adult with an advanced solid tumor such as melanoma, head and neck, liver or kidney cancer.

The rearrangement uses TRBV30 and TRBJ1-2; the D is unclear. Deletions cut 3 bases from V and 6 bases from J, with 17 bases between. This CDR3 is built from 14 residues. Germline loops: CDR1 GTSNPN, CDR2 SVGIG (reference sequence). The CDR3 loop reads CAWRPPMAGDGYTF. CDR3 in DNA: TGTGCCTGGAGGCCGCCCATGGCAGGCGATGGCTACACCTTC.

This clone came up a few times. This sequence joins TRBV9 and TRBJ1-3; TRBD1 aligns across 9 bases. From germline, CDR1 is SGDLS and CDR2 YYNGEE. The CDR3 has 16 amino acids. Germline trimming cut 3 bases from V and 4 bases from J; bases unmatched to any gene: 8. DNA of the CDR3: TGTGCCAGCAGCGCGCCACAGGGGGCAGAAGGAAACACCATATATTTT. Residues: CASSAPQGAEGNTIYF.

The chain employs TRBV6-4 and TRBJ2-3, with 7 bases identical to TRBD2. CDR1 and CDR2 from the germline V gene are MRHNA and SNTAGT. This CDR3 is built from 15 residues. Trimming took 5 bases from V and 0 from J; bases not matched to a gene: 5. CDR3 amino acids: CASSPRAGSTDTQYF. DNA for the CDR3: TGTGCCAGCAGTCCCCGAGCGGGGAGCACAGATACGCAGTATTTT.

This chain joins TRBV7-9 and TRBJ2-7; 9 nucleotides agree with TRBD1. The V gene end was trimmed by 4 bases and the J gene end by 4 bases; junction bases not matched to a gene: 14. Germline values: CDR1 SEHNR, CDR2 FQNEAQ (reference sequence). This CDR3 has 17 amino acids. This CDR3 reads CASSSQYTGGYNYEQYF. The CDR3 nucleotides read TGTGCCAGCAGCTCGCAGTACACAGGGGGCTATAATTACGAGCAGTACTTC.

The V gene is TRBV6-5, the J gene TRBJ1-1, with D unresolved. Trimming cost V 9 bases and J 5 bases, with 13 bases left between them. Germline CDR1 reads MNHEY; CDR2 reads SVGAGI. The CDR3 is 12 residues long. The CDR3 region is CASNPSRTEAFF. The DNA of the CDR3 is TGTGCCAGTAACCCGAGCCGGACTGAAGCTTTCTTT.

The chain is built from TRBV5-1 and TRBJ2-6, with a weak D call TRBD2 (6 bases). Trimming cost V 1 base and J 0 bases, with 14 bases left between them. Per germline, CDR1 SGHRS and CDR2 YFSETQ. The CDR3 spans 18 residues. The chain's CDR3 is CASSLYWGDRSGANVLTF. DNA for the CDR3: TGCGCCAGCAGCTTGTATTGGGGGGATCGCTCTGGGGCCAACGTCCTGACTTTC.

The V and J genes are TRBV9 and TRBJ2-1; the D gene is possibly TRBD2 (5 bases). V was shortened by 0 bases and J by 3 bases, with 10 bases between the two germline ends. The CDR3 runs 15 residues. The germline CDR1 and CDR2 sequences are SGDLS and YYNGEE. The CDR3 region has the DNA TGTGCCAGCAGCGTAGAGGGAGTCGGCTACAATGAGCAGTTCTTC. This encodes CASSVEGVGYNEQFF. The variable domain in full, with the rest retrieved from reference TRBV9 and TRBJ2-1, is DSGVTQTPKHLITATGQRVTLRCSPRSGDLSVYWYQQSLDQGLQFLIQYYNGEERAKGNILERFSAQQFPDLHSELNLSSLELGDSALYFCASSVEGVGYNEQFFGPGTRLTVL.

CDR3 protein: CASSQESPGLGETQYF. In DNA form, the CDR3 reads TGCGCCAGCAGCCAGGAGTCACCGGGACTAGGGGAGACCCAGTACTTC. The J gene is TRBJ2-5, the V gene TRBV4-1, with 8 bases that match TRBD2. V lost 3 bases and J lost 5; bases outside the gene matches: 11. This CDR3 region has 16 residues. Germline V gene lookup returns CDR1 MGHRA and CDR2 YSYEKL.

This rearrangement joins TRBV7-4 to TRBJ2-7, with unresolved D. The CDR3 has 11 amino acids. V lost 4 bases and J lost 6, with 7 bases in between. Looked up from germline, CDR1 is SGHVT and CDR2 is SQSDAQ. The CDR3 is CASSSPPEQYF. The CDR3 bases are TGTGCCAGCAGCTCCCCCCCCGAGCAGTACTTC.

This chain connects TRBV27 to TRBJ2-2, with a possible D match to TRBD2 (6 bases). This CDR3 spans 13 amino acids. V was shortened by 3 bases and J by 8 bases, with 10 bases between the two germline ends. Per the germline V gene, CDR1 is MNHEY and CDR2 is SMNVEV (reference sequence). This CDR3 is CASSFGGAGELFF. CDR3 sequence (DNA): TGTGCCAGCAGTTTCGGGGGTGCGGGGGAGCTGTTTTTT.

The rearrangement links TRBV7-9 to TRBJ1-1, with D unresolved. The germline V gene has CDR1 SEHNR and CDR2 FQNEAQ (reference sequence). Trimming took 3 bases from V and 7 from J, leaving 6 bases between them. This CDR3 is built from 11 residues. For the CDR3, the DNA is TGTGCCAGCAGCTTGACTCATGAAGCTTTCTTT. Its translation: CASSLTHEAFF.

CDR3 loop: CASSFKANNQPQHF. The DNA of the CDR3 is TGTGCCAGCAGTTTTAAGGCCAACAATCAGCCCCAGCATTTT. This chain links TRBV28 with TRBJ1-5; D is ambiguous. This CDR3 is built from 14 residues. CDR1 is MDHEN and CDR2 is SYDVKM in the germline V gene. Deletions cut 3 bases from V and 3 bases from J, with 9 bases between. Based on the CDR3 plus reference TRBV28 and TRBJ1-5, the full variable domain is DVKVTQSSRYLVKRTGEKVFLECVQDMDHENMFWYRQDPGLGLRLIYFSYDVKMKEKGDIPEGYSVSREKKERFSLILESASTNQTSMYLCASSFKANNQPQHFGDGTRLSIL.

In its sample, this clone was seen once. Written as DNA, the CDR3 is TGCGCCAGCAGCCAAGCAGGGGACCAAGAGACCCAGTACTTC. Translation gives CASSQAGDQETQYF. The rearrangement uses TRBV4-1 and TRBJ2-5, with D tentatively TRBD1 (6 bases). CDR1 and CDR2 from the germline V gene are MGHRA and YSYEKL. The CDR3 contains 14 residues. Trimming took 1 base from V and 0 from J, leaving 6 bases between them.

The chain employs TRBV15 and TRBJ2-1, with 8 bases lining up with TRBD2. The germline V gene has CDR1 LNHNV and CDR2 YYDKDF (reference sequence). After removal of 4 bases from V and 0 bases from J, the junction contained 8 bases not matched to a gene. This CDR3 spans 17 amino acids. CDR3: CATSNGLAQSSYNEQFF. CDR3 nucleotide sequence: TGTGCCACCAGCAATGGACTAGCACAGAGCTCCTACAATGAGCAGTTCTTC.

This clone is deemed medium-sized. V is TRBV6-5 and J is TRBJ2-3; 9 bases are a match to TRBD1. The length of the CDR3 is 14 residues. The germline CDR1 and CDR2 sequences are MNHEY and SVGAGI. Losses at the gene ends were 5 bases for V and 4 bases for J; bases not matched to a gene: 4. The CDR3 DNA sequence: TGTGCCAGCAGTGATGGACAGGGGTCAGATACGCAGTATTTT. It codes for CASSDGQGSDTQYF.

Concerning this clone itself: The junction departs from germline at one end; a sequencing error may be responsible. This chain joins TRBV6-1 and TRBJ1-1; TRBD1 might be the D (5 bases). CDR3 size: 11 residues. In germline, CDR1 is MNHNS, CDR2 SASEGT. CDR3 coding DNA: TGTGCCAGCAGATCGACAGTGAATGCGATCTTT. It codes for CASRSTVNAIF.

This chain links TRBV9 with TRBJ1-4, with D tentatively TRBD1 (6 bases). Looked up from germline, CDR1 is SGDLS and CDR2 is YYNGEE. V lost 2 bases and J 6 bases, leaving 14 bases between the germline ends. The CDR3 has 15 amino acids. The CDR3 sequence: CASSVRDSGDEKLFF. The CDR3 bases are TGTGCCAGCAGCGTCCGGGACTCAGGGGATGAAAAACTGTTTTTT.

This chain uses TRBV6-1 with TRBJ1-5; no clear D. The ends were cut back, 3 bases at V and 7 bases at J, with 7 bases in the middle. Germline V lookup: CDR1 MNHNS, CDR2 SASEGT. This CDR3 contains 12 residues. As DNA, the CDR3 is TGTGCCAGCAGTGATTGGGGACAGCCCCAGCATTTT. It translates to CASSDWGQPQHF.

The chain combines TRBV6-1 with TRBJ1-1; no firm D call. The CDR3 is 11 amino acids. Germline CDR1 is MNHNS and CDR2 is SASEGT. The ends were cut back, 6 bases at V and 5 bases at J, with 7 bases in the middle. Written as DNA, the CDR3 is TGTGCCAGCAGGAGGTGGACTGAAGCTTTCTTT. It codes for CASRRWTEAFF.

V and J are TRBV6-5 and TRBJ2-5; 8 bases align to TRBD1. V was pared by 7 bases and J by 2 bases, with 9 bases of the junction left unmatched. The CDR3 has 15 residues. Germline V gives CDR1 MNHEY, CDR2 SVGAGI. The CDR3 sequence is CASTGVTGEQETQYF. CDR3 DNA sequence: TGTGCCAGCACCGGGGTGACAGGGGAGCAAGAGACCCAGTACTTC.

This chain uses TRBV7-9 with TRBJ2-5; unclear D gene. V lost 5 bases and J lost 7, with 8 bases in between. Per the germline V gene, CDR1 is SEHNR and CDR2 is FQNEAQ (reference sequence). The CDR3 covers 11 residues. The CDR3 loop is CASSLGGTQYF. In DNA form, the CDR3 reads TGTGCCAGCAGCCTGGGCGGGACCCAGTACTTC.

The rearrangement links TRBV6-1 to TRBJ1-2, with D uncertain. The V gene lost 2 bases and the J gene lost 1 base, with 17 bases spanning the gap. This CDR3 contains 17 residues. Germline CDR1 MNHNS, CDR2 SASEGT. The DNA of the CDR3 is TGTGCCAGCAGTGAACAGGCTTTCCCCAAAATTAACTATGGCTACACCTTC. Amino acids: CASSEQAFPKINYGYTF.

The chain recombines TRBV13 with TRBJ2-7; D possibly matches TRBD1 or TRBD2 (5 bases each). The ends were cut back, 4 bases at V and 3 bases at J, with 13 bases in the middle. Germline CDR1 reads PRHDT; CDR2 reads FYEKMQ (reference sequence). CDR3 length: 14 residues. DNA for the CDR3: TGTGCCAGCAGCTCCCGGGGCCTTGACTACGAGCAGTACTTC. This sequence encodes CASSSRGLDYEQYF.

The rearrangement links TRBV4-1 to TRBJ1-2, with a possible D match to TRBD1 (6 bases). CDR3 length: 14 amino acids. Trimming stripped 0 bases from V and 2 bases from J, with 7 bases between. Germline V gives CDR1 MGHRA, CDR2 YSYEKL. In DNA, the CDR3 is TGCGCCAGCAGCCAAGAGGACAGAAACTATGGCTACACCTTC. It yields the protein CASSQEDRNYGYTF.

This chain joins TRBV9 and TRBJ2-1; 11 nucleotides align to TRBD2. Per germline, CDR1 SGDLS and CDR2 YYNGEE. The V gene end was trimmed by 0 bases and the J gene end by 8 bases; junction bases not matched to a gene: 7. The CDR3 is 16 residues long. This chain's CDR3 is CASSVGGLAGADEQFF. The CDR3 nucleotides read TGTGCCAGCAGCGTAGGAGGACTAGCGGGCGCGGATGAGCAGTTCTTC.